This T cell receptor (beta chain) was obtained from a study of CD8 T cells in Susac syndrome. The multiple sclerosis controls were treatment-naive patients affected by stable or active relapsing-remitting disease. With random hexamers, reverse transcription was performed on about 0.5 to 1 ug of RNA. The immunoSEQ assay covered 54 Vbeta and 13 Jbeta segments for CDR3. One entry per CDR3 protein, called by TCRdb with MiXCR from the immunoSEQ multiplex PCR reads. The table lists a few hundred thousand distinct CDR3 sequences, 95% of them singletons. The sequence came from a human donor with multiple sclerosis. Material for sequencing was CD4+ T cells from PBMCs.

The CDR3 nucleotides are TGCAGTACCTGGACTAGCCTCGGCACAGATACGCAGTATTTT. It specifies CSTWTSLGTDTQYF. This chain links TRBV20-1 with TRBJ2-3, with 8 bases matching TRBD2. The V gene end was trimmed by 8 bases and the J gene end by 1 base; junction bases not matched to a gene: 8. The CDR3 sequence is 14 residues long. Germline assignment: CDR1 DFQATT and CDR2 SNEGSKA (reference sequence).